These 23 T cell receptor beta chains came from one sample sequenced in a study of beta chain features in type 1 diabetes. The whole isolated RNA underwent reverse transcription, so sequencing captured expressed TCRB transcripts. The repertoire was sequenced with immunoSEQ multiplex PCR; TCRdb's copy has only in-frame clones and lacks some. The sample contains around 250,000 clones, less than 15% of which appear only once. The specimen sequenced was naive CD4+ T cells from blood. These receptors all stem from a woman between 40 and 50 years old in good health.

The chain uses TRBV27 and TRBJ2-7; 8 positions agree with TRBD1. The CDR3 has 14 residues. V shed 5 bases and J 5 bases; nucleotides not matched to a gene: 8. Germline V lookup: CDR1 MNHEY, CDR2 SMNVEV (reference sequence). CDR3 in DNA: TGTGCCAGCAGTAGGGGACAGGCGGTCCACGAGCAGTACTTC. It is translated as CASSRGQAVHEQYF.

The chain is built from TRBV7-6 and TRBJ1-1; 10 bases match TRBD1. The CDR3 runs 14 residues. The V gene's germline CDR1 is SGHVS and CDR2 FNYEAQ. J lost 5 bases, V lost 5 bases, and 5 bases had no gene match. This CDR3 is CASSPRTGGTEAFF. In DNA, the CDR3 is TGTGCCAGCAGCCCCCGGACAGGGGGGACTGAAGCTTTCTTT.

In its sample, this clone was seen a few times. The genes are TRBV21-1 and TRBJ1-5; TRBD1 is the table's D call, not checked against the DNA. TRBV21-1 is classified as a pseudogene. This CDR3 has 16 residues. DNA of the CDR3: TGTGCCAGCAGCAAACGTCGGACAGGGCATGATCAGCCCCAGCATTTT. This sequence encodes CASSKRRTGHDQPQHF.

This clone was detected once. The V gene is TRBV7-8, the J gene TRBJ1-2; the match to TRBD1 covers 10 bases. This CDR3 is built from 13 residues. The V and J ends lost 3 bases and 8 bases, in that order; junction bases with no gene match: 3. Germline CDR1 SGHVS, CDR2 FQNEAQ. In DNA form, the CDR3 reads TGTGCCAGCAGCTTTCGGACAGGGGGAGGCTACACCTTC. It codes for CASSFRTGGGYTF.

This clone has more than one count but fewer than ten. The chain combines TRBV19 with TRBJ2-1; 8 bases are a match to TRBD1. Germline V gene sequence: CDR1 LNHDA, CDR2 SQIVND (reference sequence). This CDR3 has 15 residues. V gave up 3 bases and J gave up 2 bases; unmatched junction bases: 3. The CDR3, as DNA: TGTGCCAGTAGTATTCTCAGGGGGCCCTACAATGAGCAGTTCTTC. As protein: CASSILRGPYNEQFF. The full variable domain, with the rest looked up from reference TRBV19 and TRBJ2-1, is DGGITQSPKYLFRKEGQNVTLSCEQNLNHDAMYWYRQDPGQGLRLIYYSQIVNDFQKGDIAEGYSVSREKKESFPLTVTSAQKNPTAFYLCASSILRGPYNEQFFGPGTRLTVL.

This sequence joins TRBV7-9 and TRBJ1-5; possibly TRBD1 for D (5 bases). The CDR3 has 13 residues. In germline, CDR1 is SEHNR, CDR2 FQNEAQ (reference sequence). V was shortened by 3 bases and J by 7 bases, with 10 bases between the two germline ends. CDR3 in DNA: TGTGCCAGCAGCTTCCCCAAGGGGCAGCCCCAGCATTTT. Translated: CASSFPKGQPQHF.

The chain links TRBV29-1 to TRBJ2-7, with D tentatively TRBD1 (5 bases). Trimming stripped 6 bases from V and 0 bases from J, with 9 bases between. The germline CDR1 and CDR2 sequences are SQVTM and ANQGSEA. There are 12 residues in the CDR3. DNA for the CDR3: TGCAGCGTACAGGAGAACTCCTACGAGCAGTACTTC. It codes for CSVQENSYEQYF.

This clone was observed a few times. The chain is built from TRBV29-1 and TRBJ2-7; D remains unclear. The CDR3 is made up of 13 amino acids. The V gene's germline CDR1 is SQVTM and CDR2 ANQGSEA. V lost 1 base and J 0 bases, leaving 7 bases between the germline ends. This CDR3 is CSVEAPSSYEQYF. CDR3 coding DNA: TGCAGCGTTGAAGCCCCGAGCTCCTACGAGCAGTACTTC.

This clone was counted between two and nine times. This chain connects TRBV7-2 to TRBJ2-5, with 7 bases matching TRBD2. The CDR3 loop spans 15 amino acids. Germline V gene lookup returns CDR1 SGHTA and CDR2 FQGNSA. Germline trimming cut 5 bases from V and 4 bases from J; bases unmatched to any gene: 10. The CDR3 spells CASSPPWGGLETQYF. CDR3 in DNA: TGTGCCAGCAGCCCACCTTGGGGGGGTTTAGAGACCCAGTACTTC.

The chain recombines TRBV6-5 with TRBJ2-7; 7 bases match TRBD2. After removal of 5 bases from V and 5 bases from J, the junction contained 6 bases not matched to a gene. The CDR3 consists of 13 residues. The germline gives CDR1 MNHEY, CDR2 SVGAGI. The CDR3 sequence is CASSRSGVHEQYF. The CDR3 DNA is TGTGCCAGCAGTCGGAGCGGGGTCCACGAGCAGTACTTC.

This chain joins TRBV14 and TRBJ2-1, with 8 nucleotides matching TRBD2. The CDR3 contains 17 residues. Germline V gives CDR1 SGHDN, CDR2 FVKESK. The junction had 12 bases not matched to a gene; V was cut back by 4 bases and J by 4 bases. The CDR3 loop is CASSPGGYMTRYNEQFF. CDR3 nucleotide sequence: TGTGCCAGCAGCCCGGGGGGGTATATGACTAGGTACAATGAGCAGTTCTTC.

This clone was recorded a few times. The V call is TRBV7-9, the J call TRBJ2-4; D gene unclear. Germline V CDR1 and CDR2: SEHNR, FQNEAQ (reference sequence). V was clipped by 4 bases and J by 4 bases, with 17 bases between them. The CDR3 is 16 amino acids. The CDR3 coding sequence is TGTGCCAGCAGCTCTCTTATCGTGAAAACTAAAAACATTCAGTACTTC. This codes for CASSSLIVKTKNIQYF. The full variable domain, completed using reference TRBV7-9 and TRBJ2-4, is DTGVSQNPRHKITKRGQNVTFRCDPISEHNRLYWYRQTLGQGPEFLTYFQNEAQLEKSRLLSDRFSAERPKGSFSTLEIQRTEQGDSAMYLCASSSLIVKTKNIQYFGAGTRLSVL.

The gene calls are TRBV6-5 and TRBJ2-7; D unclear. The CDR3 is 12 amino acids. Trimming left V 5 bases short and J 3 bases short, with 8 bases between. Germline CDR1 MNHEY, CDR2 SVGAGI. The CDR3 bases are TGTGCCAGCAGTCAACCCTACTACGAGCAGTACTTC. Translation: CASSQPYYEQYF.

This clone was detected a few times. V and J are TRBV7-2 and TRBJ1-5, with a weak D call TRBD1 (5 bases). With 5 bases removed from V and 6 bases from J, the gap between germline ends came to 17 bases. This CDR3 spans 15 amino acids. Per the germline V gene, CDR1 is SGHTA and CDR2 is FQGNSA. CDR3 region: CASSNRDFGGQPQHF. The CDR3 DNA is TGTGCCAGCAGCAACCGGGACTTCGGGGGTCAGCCCCAGCATTTT. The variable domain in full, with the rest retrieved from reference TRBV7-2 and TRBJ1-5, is GAGVSQSPSNKVTEKGKDVELRCDPISGHTALYWYRQSLGQGLEFLIYFQGNSAPDKSGLPSDRFSAERTGGSVSTLTIQRTQQEDSAVYLCASSNRDFGGQPQHFGDGTRLSIL.

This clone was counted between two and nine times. The CDR3 sequence is CASSSDRSRETQYF. The CDR3, as DNA: TGTGCCAGTAGTAGCGACAGGTCCCGGGAGACCCAGTACTTC. The chain combines TRBV19 with TRBJ2-5, with a weak D call TRBD1 (6 bases). Germline V lookup: CDR1 LNHDA, CDR2 SQIVND (reference sequence). The length of the CDR3 is 14 residues. V lost 4 bases to trimming and J lost 5 bases, with 14 bases between them. The complete variable domain, with remaining parts taken from reference TRBV19 and TRBJ2-5, reads DGGITQSPKYLFRKEGQNVTLSCEQNLNHDAMYWYRQDPGQGLRLIYYSQIVNDFQKGDIAEGYSVSREKKESFPLTVTSAQKNPTAFYLCASSSDRSRETQYFGPGTRLLVL.

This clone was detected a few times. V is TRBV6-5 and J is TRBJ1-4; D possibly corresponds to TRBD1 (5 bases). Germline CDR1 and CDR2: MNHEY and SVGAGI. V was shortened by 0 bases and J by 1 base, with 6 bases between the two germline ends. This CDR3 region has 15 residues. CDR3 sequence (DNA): TGTGCCAGCAGTTACTCGGGGGGAACTAATGAAAAACTGTTTTTT. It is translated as CASSYSGGTNEKLFF.

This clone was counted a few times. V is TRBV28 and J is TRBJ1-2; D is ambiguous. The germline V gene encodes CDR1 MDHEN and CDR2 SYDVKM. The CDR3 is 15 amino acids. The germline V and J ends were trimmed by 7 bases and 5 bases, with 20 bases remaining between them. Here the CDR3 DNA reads TGTGCCAGCAAAGCTTCGGGAGGATCATCATATGGCTACACCTTC. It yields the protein CASKASGGSSYGYTF.

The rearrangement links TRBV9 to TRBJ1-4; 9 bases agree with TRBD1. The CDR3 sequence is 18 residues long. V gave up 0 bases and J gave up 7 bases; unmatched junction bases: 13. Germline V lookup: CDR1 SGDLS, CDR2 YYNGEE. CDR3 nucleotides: TGTGCCAGCAGCGTAGCCCCCGGGACAGGGTTGAGGAGTGAAAAACTGTTTTTT. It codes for CASSVAPGTGLRSEKLFF.

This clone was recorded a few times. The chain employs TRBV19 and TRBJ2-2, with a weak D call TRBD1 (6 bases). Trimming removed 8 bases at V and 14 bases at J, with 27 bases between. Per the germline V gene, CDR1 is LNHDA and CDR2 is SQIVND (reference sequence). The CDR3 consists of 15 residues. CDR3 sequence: CASQTGTLYDPTLFF. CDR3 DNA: TGTGCCAGTCAAACCGGGACACTCTACGATCCCACACTGTTTTTT.

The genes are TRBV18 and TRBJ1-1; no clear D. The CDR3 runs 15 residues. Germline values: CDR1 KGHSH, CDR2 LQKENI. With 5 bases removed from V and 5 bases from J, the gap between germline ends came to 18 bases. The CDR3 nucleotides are TGTGCCAGCTCATCGGTGCGGCGTAGGCGGACTGAAGCTTTCTTT. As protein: CASSSVRRRRTEAFF.

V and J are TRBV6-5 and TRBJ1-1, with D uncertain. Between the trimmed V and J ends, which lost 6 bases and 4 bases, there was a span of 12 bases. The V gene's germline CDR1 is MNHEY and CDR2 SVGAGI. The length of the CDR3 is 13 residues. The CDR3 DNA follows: TGTGCCAGCAGCGCGCCGGGGAGCACTGAAGCTTTCTTT. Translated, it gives CASSAPGSTEAFF.

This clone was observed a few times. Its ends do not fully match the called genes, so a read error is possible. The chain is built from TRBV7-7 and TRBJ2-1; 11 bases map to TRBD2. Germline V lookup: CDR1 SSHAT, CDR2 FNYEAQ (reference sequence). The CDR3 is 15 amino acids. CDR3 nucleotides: TGTGCTAGCAGCTTAACGGGACTAGCGGACAATGAGCAGTTCTTC. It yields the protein CASSLTGLADNEQFF.

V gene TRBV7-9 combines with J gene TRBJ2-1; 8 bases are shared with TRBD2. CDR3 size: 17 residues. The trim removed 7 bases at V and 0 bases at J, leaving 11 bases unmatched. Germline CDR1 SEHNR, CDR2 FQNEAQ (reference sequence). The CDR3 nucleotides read TGTGCCAGCACCCTAGGGGCGGGGGGCATCTCCTACAATGAGCAGTTCTTC. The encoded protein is CASTLGAGGISYNEQFF. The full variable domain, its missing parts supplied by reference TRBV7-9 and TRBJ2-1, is DTGVSQNPRHKITKRGQNVTFRCDPISEHNRLYWYRQTLGQGPEFLTYFQNEAQLEKSRLLSDRFSAERPKGSFSTLEIQRTEQGDSAMYLCASTLGAGGISYNEQFFGPGTRLTVL.